These 24 T cell receptor beta chains were all obtained from the same sample, sequenced in a study of T cell clonality in common variable immunodeficiency. The data were produced by immunoSEQ multiplex PCR, yet TCRdb's version contains in-frame clones alone and is incomplete. This set yields approximately 81,000 clones and no singletons; the top ten hold about 0.8%. Material for sequencing was peripheral blood mononuclear cells. The receptor source for this set is a person between 18 and 70 years old in good health.

This clone was seen many times. Sequencing ends 3 residues short of the CDR3 end; the germline J gene provides the rest. V usage is TRBV20-1 and J usage is TRBJ2-1, with 12 positions matching TRBD1. CDR1 DFQATT and CDR2 SNEGSKA come from the germline V gene (reference sequence). The CDR3 has 15 amino acids. J lost 9 bases, V lost 5 bases, and 11 bases had no gene match. The part of the CDR3 DNA that was read is TGCAGTGCTTGGAGGCCGGGACAGGGGGCGTTTGAG. This codes for CSAWRPGQGAFE. The full CDR3 protein is CSAWRPGQGAFEQFF.

This clone was counted at least ten times. The read ends 3 residues early relative to the CDR3; the germline J gene fills the gap. V gene TRBV10-1 combines with J gene TRBJ2-5, with 14 bases matching TRBD2. The CDR3 runs 17 residues. The V gene end was trimmed by 0 bases and the J gene end by 4 bases; junction bases not matched to a gene: 4. The germline V gene has CDR1 WNHNN and CDR2 SYGVQD (reference sequence). CDR3 DNA, as far as it was read: TGCGCCAGCAGTGAGTCTCCGGGACTAGCGGGAGTAGAGACC. Protein product: CASSESPGLAGVET. The whole CDR3 protein is CASSESPGLAGVETQYF.

This clone came up many times. The CDR3 extends 3 residues past the end of the read, so its final part is completed from the germline J gene. The chain couples TRBV19 to TRBJ2-5, with 12 bases fitting TRBD1. Trimming removed 5 bases from V and 2 bases from J; junction bases left unmatched: 6. The CDR3 is 16 residues long. CDR1 is LNHDA and CDR2 is SQIVND in the germline V gene (reference sequence). CDR3: CASSVRDRGLQETQYF. Incomplete CDR3 DNA: TGTGCCAGTAGTGTGCGGGACAGGGGGCTTCAAGAGACC.

Regarding this clone: The read ends 3 residues early relative to the CDR3; the germline J gene fills the gap. The chain employs TRBV23-1 and TRBJ1-5; 11 bases agree with TRBD1. TRBV23-1 is placed among ORFs of uncertain function. The CDR3 covers 18 residues. Trimming cost V 7 bases and J 1 base; bases outside gene matches: 12. The CDR3 sequence is CASKKGQGALPSNQPQHF. The covered CDR3 bases are TGCGCCAGCAAGAAAGGACAGGGGGCCCTCCCAAGCAATCAGCCC.

The table lists this clone with many counts. The sequence runs out 3 residues before the end of the CDR3; the remainder is reconstructed from the germline J gene. The chain couples TRBV29-1 to TRBJ1-5; tentatively, D is TRBD1 (6 bases). Per the germline V gene, CDR1 is SQVTM and CDR2 is ANQGSEA. The CDR3 runs to 12 residues. Trimming pared 4 bases from V and 5 bases from J, leaving 9 bases between. The CDR3 reads CSVAGDDQPQHF. CDR3 DNA, as far as it was read: TGCAGCGTTGCAGGGGATGATCAGCCC.

The sample holds many counts of this clone. The read terminates 3 residues ahead of where the CDR3 ends, so the germline J gene completes it. V usage is TRBV20-1 and J usage is TRBJ2-7; TRBD2 agrees at 7 bases. V shed 5 bases, J shed 1 base, and the junction held 2 bases outside the gene matches. The CDR3 contains 12 residues. Germline V CDR1 and CDR2: DFQATT, SNEGSKA (reference sequence). CDR3 bases read: TGCAGTGCTTCTAGCGGTTCCTACGAG. Translation: CSASSGSYE. The whole CDR3 sequence reads CSASSGSYEQYF.

This clone was picked up many times. The read ends 3 residues before the CDR3 terminus; that terminus is restored from the germline J gene. The chain has TRBV12-3 or TRBV12-4 and TRBJ2-7; TRBD2 aligns across 10 bases. J was trimmed by 3 bases and V by 5 bases; bases with no gene match: 7. The CDR3 runs to 15 residues. The CDR3 spells CASSSRTSGYYEQYF. CDR3 DNA (partial): TGTGCCAGCAGTAGTCGGACTAGCGGTTACTACGAG.

This clone was counted at least ten times. The read is 3 residues too short to cover the CDR3 end, so that end is filled in from the germline J gene. V usage is TRBV29-1 and J usage is TRBJ2-5; a weak D match, TRBD2 (6 bases). CDR3 length: 13 residues. CDR1 is SQVTM, CDR2 ANQGSEA, per germline. V lost 6 bases, J lost 3 bases, and 14 bases lay in between. CDR3 in amino acids: CSVATGLKETQYF. The sequenced CDR3 bases are TGCAGCGTCGCCACGGGACTCAAAGAGACC.

This clone came up many times. The read falls 3 residues short of the CDR3 end, and the missing part is taken from the germline J gene. In the same sample, other DNA sequences code for this CDR3. The chain links TRBV7-2 to TRBJ2-7; D unresolved. The CDR3 sequence is 12 residues long. V lost 4 bases to trimming and J lost 0 bases, with 4 bases between them. The germline V gene has CDR1 SGHTA and CDR2 FQGNSA. CDR3 DNA (partial): TGTGCCAGCAGCTCCAGCTCCTACGAG. This sequence encodes CASSSSSYE. The entire CDR3 sequence reads CASSSSSYEQYF.

This clone appeared a few times. The read ends 3 residues before the CDR3 terminus; that terminus is restored from the germline J gene. This chain uses TRBV11-3 with TRBJ2-7; maybe TRBD1 (6 bases). This CDR3 is built from 14 residues. With 5 bases removed from V and 4 bases from J, the gap between germline ends came to 15 bases. CDR1 SGHNT and CDR2 YENEEA come from the germline V gene. Partial CDR3 DNA: TGTGCCAGCAGCCATCCTGACAGGCTATACGAG. Translating it yields CASSHPDRLYE. The CDR3 as a whole reads CASSHPDRLYEQYF.

This clone was counted at least ten times. The sequenced part of the CDR3 DNA is TGCAGTGCTAGAGATCGGCGGGGACAGGGCCCTCAAGAGACC. Translation gives CSARDRRGQGPQET. The entire CDR3 reads CSARDRRGQGPQETQYF. The chain combines TRBV20-1 with TRBJ2-5, with 9 bases aligning to TRBD1. Read sequence stops 3 residues before the CDR3 end, and the germline J gene provides the missing end. Germline V CDR1 and CDR2: DFQATT, SNEGSKA (reference sequence). V lost 0 bases and J lost 2; bases outside the gene matches: 10. This CDR3 is 17 amino acids long.

In this sample, this clone turned up many times. Read data end 3 residues before the CDR3 end; the end is taken from the germline J gene. The chain couples TRBV18 to TRBJ2-7; TRBD2 aligns across 8 bases. Germline CDR1 and CDR2: KGHSH and LQKENI. The trim removed 3 bases at V and 0 bases at J, leaving 10 bases unmatched. The CDR3 sequence is 17 residues long. CDR3 bases read: TGTGCCAGCTCACCTACGTTGCGGGAGGTGTTCTCCTACGAG. Translation: CASSPTLREVFSYE. The CDR3 reads in full as CASSPTLREVFSYEQYF.

This clone was seen a handful of times. The read stops 3 residues short of the end of the CDR3; the missing end is completed from the germline J gene. The V and J genes are TRBV5-8 and TRBJ1-2, with D perhaps TRBD1 (5 bases). The V and J ends lost 3 bases and 3 bases respectively, with 12 bases between them. The CDR3 is made up of 14 amino acids. Germline CDR1 reads SGHTS; CDR2 reads YDEGEE. Here the CDR3 reads CASSSKDSDYGYTF. Partial CDR3 DNA: TGTGCCAGCAGCTCCAAAGACAGTGACTATGGC.

This clone was detected many times. The CDR3 extends 3 residues past the end of the read, so its final part is completed from the germline J gene. The chain has TRBV28 and TRBJ2-3; the match to TRBD2 covers 12 bases. Germline values: CDR1 MDHEN, CDR2 SYDVKM. Germline trimming cut 6 bases from V and 0 bases from J; bases unmatched to any gene: 4. This CDR3 comprises 16 residues. CDR3 amino acids: CASRSTSGRSTDTQYF. CDR3 DNA, as far as it was read: TGTGCCAGCAGGTCCACTAGCGGGAGGAGCACAGATACG. Filled out from reference TRBV28 and TRBJ2-3, the complete variable domain reads DVKVTQSSRYLVKRTGEKVFLECVQDMDHENMFWYRQDPGLGLRLIYFSYDVKMKEKGDIPEGYSVSREKKERFSLILESASTNQTSMYLCASRSTSGRSTDTQYFGPGTRLTVL.

Comment on this clone: The CDR3 extends 3 residues past the end of the read, so its final part is completed from the germline J gene. This chain connects TRBV7-2 to TRBJ1-2; D is unclear. CDR3 size: 15 residues. Germline V gives CDR1 SGHTA, CDR2 FQGNSA. The CDR3 region is CASSLTSGRMNDYTF. The CDR3 DNA, read in part, is TGTGCCAGCAGCTTAACTAGCGGGAGGATGAATGAC.

This clone was found many times. From the germline J gene comes the end of the CDR3, since the read stops 3 residues before it. The chain recombines TRBV18 with TRBJ2-7; 7 nucleotides match TRBD1. The CDR3 has 16 residues. Germline loops: CDR1 KGHSH, CDR2 LQKENI. With 6 bases clipped from V and 1 base from J, the junction kept 12 bases outside the gene matches. CDR3 bases read: TGTGCCAGCTCTCAGACAGGGCTCTGGATGTCCTACGAG. Protein: CASSQTGLWMSYE. The whole CDR3 protein reads CASSQTGLWMSYEQYF.

This clone has at least ten counts. The sequenced fragment ends 3 residues before the CDR3 boundary, so the rest is inferred from the germline J gene. The chain employs TRBV18 and TRBJ2-7, with 7 positions matching TRBD2. CDR3 length: 17 residues. Germline CDR1 KGHSH, CDR2 LQKENI. The V and J ends lost 2 bases and 0 bases, in that order; junction bases with no gene match: 10. CDR3 residues: CASSPGIAGKTSYEQYF. The DNA read from the CDR3 is TGTGCCAGCTCACCAGGGATAGCGGGCAAGACCTCCTACGAG.

This clone was seen only a few times. The sequenced fragment ends 3 residues before the CDR3 boundary, so the rest is inferred from the germline J gene. The V gene is TRBV5-1, the J gene TRBJ2-2, with 13 nucleotides matching TRBD2. Germline V gene lookup returns CDR1 SGHRS and CDR2 YFSETQ. The CDR3 contains 17 residues. Losses at the gene ends were 4 bases for V and 6 bases for J; bases not matched to a gene: 9. CDR3 DNA (partial): TGCGCCAGCAGCGTTACTAGCGGGAGGGCCAGGGCCGGGGAG. It specifies CASSVTSGRARAGE. The CDR3, in full, reads CASSVTSGRARAGELFF.

The table lists this clone with many counts. The CDR3 end lies 3 residues beyond the end of the read and is filled in from the germline J gene. The chain links TRBV6-2 or TRBV6-3 to TRBJ2-5, with 12 bases fitting TRBD2. CDR3 length equals 16 residues. The germline CDR1 and CDR2 sequences are MNHEY and SVGEGT. Germline trimming cut 4 bases from V and 2 bases from J; bases unmatched to any gene: 5. This chain's CDR3 is CASSSSGRGGQETQYF. CDR3 bases read: TGTGCCAGCAGTTCTAGCGGGAGGGGGGGGCAAGAGACC.

The table lists this clone with many counts. The CDR3 end falls 3 residues outside the read, so it is completed with the germline J gene. V gene TRBV7-9 combines with J gene TRBJ2-3; D gene uncertain. The CDR3 extends over 12 amino acids. Germline V CDR1 and CDR2: SEHNR, FQNEAQ (reference sequence). Deletions cut 6 bases from V and 0 bases from J, with 4 bases between. The CDR3 sequence is CASSQSTDTQYF. The part of the CDR3 DNA that was read is TGTGCCAGCAGTCAAAGCACAGATACG.

This clone was detected ten times or more. The read terminates 3 residues ahead of where the CDR3 ends, so the germline J gene completes it. This sequence joins TRBV12-3 or TRBV12-4 and TRBJ2-7; D uncertain. Trimming removed 6 bases from V and 0 bases from J, with 9 bases in between. There are 13 residues in the CDR3. The covered CDR3 bases are TGTGCCAGCAGAGAGACTGGCTCCTACGAG. Amino acids: CASRETGSYE. The full-length CDR3 reads as CASRETGSYEQYF.

In this sample, this clone turned up many times. Sequencing ends 3 residues short of the CDR3 end; the germline J gene provides the rest. The V call is TRBV20-1, the J call TRBJ2-3; maybe TRBD1 (7 bases). CDR3 size: 15 residues. Germline CDR1 reads DFQATT; CDR2 reads SNEGSKA (reference sequence). The V end was cut by 6 bases, the J end by 3 bases, with 19 bases between. CDR3: CSAPQGGSPTDTQYF. The sequenced part of the CDR3 DNA is TGCAGTGCGCCTCAGGGGGGTTCCCCAACAGATACG.

This clone was seen more than once but under ten times. Read sequence stops 3 residues before the CDR3 end, and the germline J gene provides the missing end. The chain couples TRBV20-1 to TRBJ2-1; a weak D match, TRBD2 (6 bases). The CDR3 consists of 17 residues. Trimming shortened V by 5 bases and J by 0 bases, and 20 bases separated the two germline ends. Looked up from germline, CDR1 is DFQATT and CDR2 is SNEGSKA (reference sequence). The sequenced CDR3 bases are TGCAGTGCTCGAAGCCGGACCGGGACTGGCTCCTACAATGAG. This encodes CSARSRTGTGSYNE. The full CDR3 protein is CSARSRTGTGSYNEQFF.

The sample holds many counts of this clone. The read finishes 3 residues shy of the CDR3 end, and the germline J gene is used to complete it. The chain joins TRBV10-2 to TRBJ2-3; D may be TRBD2 (7 bases). This CDR3 has 16 amino acids. Germline V gene data show CDR1 as WSHSY and CDR2 as SAAADI. The CDR3 bases that were read are TGCGCCAGCCAGCTAGGACGGCCTAAGGGGGGGAGGGCG. This gives the protein CASQLGRPKGGRA. The whole CDR3 protein is CASQLGRPKGGRAQYF.